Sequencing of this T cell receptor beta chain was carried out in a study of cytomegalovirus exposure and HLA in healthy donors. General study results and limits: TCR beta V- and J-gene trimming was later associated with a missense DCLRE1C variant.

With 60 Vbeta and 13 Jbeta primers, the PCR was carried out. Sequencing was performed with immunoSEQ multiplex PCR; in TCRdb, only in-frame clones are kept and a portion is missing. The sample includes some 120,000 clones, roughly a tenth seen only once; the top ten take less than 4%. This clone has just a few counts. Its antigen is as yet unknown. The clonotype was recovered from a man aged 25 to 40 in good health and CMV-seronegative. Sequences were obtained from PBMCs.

CDR3 residues: CASNRATSGWEQYF. The DNA of the CDR3 is TGTGCCAGCAATCGGGCCACTAGCGGGTGGGAGCAGTACTTC. The J gene is TRBJ2-7, the V gene TRBV7-9; 9 bases are shared with TRBD2. CDR1 and CDR2 (germline): SEHNR, FQNEAQ (reference sequence). The trim removed 7 bases at V and 7 bases at J, leaving 11 bases unmatched. The CDR3 is 14 amino acids.